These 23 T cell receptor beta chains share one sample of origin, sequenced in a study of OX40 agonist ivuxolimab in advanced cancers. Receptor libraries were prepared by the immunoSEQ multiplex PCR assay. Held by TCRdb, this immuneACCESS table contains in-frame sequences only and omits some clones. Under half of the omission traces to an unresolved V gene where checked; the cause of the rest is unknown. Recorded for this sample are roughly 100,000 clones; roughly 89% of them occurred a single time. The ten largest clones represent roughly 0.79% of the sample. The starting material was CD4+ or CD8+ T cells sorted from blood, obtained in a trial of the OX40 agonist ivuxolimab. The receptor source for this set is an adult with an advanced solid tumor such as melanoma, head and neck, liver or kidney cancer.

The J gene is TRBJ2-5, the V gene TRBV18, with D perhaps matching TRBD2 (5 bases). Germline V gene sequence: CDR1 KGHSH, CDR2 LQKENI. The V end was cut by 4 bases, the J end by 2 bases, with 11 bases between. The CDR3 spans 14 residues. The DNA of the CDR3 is TGTGCCAGCTCACGCCTGGGAGATCAAGAGACCCAGTACTTC. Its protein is CASSRLGDQETQYF.

The CDR3 region is CASSLTGTGYEQYF. As DNA, the CDR3 is TGTGCCAGCAGCTTGACCGGGACAGGATACGAGCAGTACTTC. This rearrangement joins TRBV5-5 to TRBJ2-7; 8 positions agree with TRBD1. The CDR3 extends over 14 amino acids. Germline V gives CDR1 SGHKS, CDR2 YYEKEE (reference sequence). V shed 1 base, J shed 4 bases, and the junction held 4 bases outside the gene matches.

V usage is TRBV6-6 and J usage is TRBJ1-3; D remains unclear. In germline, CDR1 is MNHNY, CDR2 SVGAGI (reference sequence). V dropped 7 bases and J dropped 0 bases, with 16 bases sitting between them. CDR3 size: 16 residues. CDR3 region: CASTPRQGFSGNTIYF. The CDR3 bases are TGTGCCAGCACCCCCCGGCAAGGCTTCTCTGGAAACACCATATATTTT.

The CDR3 region has the DNA TGTGCCAGCAGGCCTGGGGGGGGAATGCAGGAAAAACTGTTTTTT. This sequence encodes CASRPGGGMQEKLFF. The rearrangement joins TRBV28 to TRBJ1-4; D is perhaps TRBD1 (5 bases). CDR1 MDHEN and CDR2 SYDVKM come from the germline V gene. Trimming left V 6 bases short and J 8 bases short, with 19 bases between. The CDR3 sequence is 15 residues long.

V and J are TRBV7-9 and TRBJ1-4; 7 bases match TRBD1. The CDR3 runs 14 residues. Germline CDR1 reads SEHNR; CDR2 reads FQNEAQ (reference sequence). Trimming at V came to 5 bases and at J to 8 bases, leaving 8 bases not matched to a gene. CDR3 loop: CASSPRQGREKLFF. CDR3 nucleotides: TGTGCCAGCAGCCCACGACAGGGCAGAGAAAAACTGTTTTTT.

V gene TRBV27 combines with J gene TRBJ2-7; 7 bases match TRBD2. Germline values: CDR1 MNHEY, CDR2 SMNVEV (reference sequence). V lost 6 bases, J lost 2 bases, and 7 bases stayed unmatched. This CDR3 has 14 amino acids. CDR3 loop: CASSPGLPPYEQYF. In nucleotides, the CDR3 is TGTGCCAGCAGCCCGGGACTACCCCCCTACGAGCAGTACTTC.

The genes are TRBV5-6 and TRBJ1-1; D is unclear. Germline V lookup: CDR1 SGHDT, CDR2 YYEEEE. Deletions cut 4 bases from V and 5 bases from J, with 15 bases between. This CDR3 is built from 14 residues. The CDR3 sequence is CASSHGRMYTEAFF. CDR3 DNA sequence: TGTGCCAGCAGCCATGGCCGGATGTATACTGAAGCTTTCTTT.

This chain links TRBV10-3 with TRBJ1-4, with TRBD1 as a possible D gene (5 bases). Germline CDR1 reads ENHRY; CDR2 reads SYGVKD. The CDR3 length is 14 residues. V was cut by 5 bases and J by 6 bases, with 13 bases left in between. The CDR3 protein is CAISRGTGDEKLFF. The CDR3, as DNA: TGTGCCATCAGTAGGGGAACCGGGGATGAAAAACTGTTTTTT.

Written as DNA, the CDR3 is TGCGCCAGCAGCTCCTCGGAGCGGGTAGGAGATACGCAGTATTTT. Protein: CASSSSERVGDTQYF. The chain carries TRBV5-1 and TRBJ2-3, with TRBD2 as a possible D gene (6 bases). The CDR3 has 15 amino acids. Trimming removed 3 bases from V and 5 bases from J, with 16 bases in between. Germline CDR1 SGHRS, CDR2 YFSETQ.

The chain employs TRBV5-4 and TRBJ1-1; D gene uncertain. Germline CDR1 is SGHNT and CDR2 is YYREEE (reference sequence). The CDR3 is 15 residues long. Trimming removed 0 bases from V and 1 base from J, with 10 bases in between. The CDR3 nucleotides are TGTGCCAGCAGCTTGGCCGGGTCCGGGAACACTGAAGCTTTCTTT. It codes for CASSLAGSGNTEAFF.

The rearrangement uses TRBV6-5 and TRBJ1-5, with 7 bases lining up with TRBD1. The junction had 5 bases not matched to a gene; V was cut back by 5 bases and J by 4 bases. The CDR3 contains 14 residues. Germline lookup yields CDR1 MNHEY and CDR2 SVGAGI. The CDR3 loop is CASSLGTVNQPQHF. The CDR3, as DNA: TGTGCCAGCAGTCTAGGGACAGTTAATCAGCCCCAGCATTTT.

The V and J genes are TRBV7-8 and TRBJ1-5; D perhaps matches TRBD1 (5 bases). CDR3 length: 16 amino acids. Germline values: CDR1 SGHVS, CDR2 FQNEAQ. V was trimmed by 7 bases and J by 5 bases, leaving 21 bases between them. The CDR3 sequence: CASTSIPVSGDQPQHF. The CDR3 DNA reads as TGTGCCAGCACCTCTATTCCAGTTTCGGGGGATCAGCCCCAGCATTTT.

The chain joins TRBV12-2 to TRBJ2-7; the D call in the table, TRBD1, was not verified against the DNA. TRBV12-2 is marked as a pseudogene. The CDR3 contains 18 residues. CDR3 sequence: CASRQHPPQGQVPYEQYF. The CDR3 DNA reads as TGTGCAAGTCGCCAGCACCCGCCCCAGGGACAGGTACCCTACGAGCAGTACTTC.

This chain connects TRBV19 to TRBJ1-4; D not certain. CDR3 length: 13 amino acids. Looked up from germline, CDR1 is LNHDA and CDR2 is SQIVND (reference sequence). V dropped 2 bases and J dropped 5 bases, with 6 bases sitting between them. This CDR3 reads CASSILENEKLFF. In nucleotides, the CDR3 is TGTGCCAGTAGTATATTGGAGAATGAAAAACTGTTTTTT.

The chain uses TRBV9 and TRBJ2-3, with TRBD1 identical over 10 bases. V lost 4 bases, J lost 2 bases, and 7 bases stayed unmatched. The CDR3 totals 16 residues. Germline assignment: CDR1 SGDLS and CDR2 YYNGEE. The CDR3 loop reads CASSSGTGDYTDTQYF. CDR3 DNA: TGTGCCAGCAGCTCGGGGACAGGGGACTACACAGATACGCAGTATTTT.

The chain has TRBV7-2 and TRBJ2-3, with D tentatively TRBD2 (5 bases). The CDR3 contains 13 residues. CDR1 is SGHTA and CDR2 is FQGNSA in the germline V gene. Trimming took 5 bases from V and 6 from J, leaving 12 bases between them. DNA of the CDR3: TGTGCCAGCAGCCCGCGTCGAGGGGATACGCAGTATTTT. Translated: CASSPRRGDTQYF.

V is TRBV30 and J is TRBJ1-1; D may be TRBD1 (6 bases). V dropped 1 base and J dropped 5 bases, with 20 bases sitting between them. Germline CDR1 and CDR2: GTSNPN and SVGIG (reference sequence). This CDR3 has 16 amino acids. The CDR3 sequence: CAWSAGANGIGTEAFF. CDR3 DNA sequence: TGTGCCTGGAGTGCGGGGGCGAACGGGATCGGTACTGAAGCTTTCTTT.

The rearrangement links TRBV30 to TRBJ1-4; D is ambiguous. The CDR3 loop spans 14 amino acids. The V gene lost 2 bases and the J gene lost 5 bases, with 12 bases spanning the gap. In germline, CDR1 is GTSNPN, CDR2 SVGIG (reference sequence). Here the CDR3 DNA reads TGTGCCTGGAGTATACACGTTGGGAATGAAAAACTGTTTTTT. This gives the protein CAWSIHVGNEKLFF.

The CDR3 bases are TGTGCCAGCAGCCCCCGGGTGGCGCCAGCTATCTATGGCTACACCTTC. As protein: CASSPRVAPAIYGYTF. The V gene is TRBV7-2, the J gene TRBJ1-2; no firm D call. CDR3 length equals 16 residues. The germline V gene has CDR1 SGHTA and CDR2 FQGNSA. V was shortened by 5 bases and J by 4 bases, with 20 bases between the two germline ends.

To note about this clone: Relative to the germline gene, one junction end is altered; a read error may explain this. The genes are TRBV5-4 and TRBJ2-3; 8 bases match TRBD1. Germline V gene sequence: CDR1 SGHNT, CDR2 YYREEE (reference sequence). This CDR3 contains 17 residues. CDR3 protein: CASSPGTGLESIDTQYF. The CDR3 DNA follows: TGTGCCAGCAGCCCCGGGACAGGCCTAGAGAGCATAGATACGCAGTATTTT.

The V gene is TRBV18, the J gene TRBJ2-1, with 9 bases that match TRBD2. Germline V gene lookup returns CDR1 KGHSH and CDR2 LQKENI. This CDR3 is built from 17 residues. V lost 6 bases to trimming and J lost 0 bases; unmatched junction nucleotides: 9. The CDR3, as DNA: TGTGCCAGCTCTTCTAGCGGGGAATCAATCTCCTACAATGAGCAGTTCTTC. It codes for CASSSSGESISYNEQFF.

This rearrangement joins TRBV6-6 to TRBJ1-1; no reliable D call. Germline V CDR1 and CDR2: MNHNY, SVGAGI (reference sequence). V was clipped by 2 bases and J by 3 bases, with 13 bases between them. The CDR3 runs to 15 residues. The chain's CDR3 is CASSYRPWIDTEAFF. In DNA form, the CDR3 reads TGTGCCAGCAGTTACCGGCCTTGGATCGACACTGAAGCTTTCTTT.

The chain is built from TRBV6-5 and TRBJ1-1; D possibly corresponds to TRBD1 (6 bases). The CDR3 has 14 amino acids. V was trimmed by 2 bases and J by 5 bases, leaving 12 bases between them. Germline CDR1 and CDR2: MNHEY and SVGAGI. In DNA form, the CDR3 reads TGTGCCAGCAGTTACAATCAGGGGAGGACTGAAGCTTTCTTT. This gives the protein CASSYNQGRTEAFF.